These T cell receptor beta chains were read from a single sample in a study of T cell repertoires in cytomegalovirus infection. Antigen specificity for these receptors is unknown. TCRdb re-analysed the reads in MiXCR, keeping a single row per CDR3 protein. This sample carries roughly 150,000 distinct CDR3 sequences, around 30% of them seen once, and the ten largest clones take 45% to 55%. The sequences come from CD8+ T cells from cultured PBMCs, collected from culture after CMV antigen stimulation. All receptors derive from a human donor in good health (CMV status not recorded). Some clones in this sample may be carry-over from other donors' samples. CDR3s leave out the opening cysteine and the closing phenylalanine or tryptophan. D genes are given only for firm matches.

j_call d_call v_call cdr3_aa
TRBJ1-1 NA TRBV12-5 ASGFDGNTEAF
TRBJ2-5 NA TRBV5-6 ASSLVFRDRETQY
TRBJ1-3 TRBD1 TRBV5-1 ASSLDGGQYSGNTIY
TRBJ2-3 NA TRBV9 ASSFTAALADTQY
TRBJ2-1 NA TRBV9 ASSVRDGYNEQF
TRBJ2-1 TRBD2 TRBV7-6 ASSLAGSGGLHEQF
NA NA TRBV4-1 ASSQGVSPQWNEQY
TRBJ1-6 TRBD1 TRBV13 ASSETGSASPLH
TRBJ2-3 TRBD2 TRBV7-2 ASSQGLAGGLGSTDTQY
TRBJ2-7 TRBD1 TRBV20-1 SASSGGPYEQY
TRBJ2-1 TRBD2 TRBV6-2/TRBV6-3 ASSYSVGGGAENNEQF
TRBJ1-2 TRBD1 TRBV7-9 ASSLVRDSYGYT
TRBJ1-2 TRBD1 TRBV2 ASIPSLGTGEGYT
TRBJ1-5 NA TRBV12-3/TRBV12-4 ASSSGFSNQPQH
TRBJ2-1 NA TRBV7-2 ASSPFLGGEQF
TRBJ1-2 TRBD1 TRBV7-9 ASSKGTVYGYT
TRBJ2-5 NA TRBV27 ASSLGQGGTQY
TRBJ2-5 TRBD2 TRBV7-9 ASSSLANPETQY
TRBJ2-7 NA TRBV5-6 ASSGGRVGVEQY
TRBJ1-1 NA TRBV4-1 ASSQVQVRENTEAF
TRBJ1-5 TRBD1 TRBV6-8 ASSPTGVGLYQPQH
TRBJ2-3 NA TRBV9 ASSPGVTDTQY
TRBJ2-6 NA TRBV7-9 ASSLAGREAGANVLT
TRBJ2-5 NA TRBV7-6 ASSLSGWQETQY
TRBJ2-2 NA TRBV7-9 ASSFLSASGTGELF
TRBJ2-2 TRBD1 TRBV14 ASSQSPGQANTGELF
TRBJ1-1 NA TRBV7-8 ASSGHLNTEAF
TRBJ2-5 NA TRBV27 ASSPLPGNQETQY
TRBJ2-1 NA TRBV18 ASSADPYNEQF
TRBJ2-1 TRBD1 TRBV29-1 SAPGQGLLDEQF
TRBJ1-5 TRBD1 TRBV7-9 ASSLDSAGGGPQH
TRBJ2-7 NA TRBV29-1 SVEMAGVVYEQY
TRBJ2-1 NA TRBV27 ASSRGADNEQF
TRBJ2-7 NA TRBV11-2 ASSLGDPYEQY
TRBJ1-2 TRBD1 TRBV13 ASSSAGTGGIYGYT
TRBJ2-7 NA TRBV7-9 ASLGTGPYEQY
TRBJ2-5 TRBD2 TRBV27 ASSLAGGPLKTQY
TRBJ2-5 NA TRBV5-4 ASSLDRQETQY
TRBJ1-1 NA TRBV2 ASRGDWENTEAF
TRBJ1-1 NA TRBV2 ASSDPPERLRLTEAF
TRBJ2-1 TRBD1 TRBV12-3/TRBV12-4 ASSSGQGASYNEQF